Each of the 9 T cell receptor beta chains below was sequenced from the same sample in a study of T-cell reconstitution after alpha-beta-depleted transplantation in children. Whole-study findings and limits: Newly generated T cells supplied most T-cell counts and diversity one year post-transplant.

Molecular barcoding with unique molecular identifiers was used for the TCRbeta library. TCRdb independently ran MiXCR on the PCR reads; one entry per CDR3 protein. The sample records some 300,000 distinct CDR3 sequences, approximately 7.3% being singletons. The antigens these receptors bind are not known. The sample was peripheral blood, taken 360 days after TCRalphabeta/CD19-depleted stem cell transplant. All receptors derive from a female patient between 2 and 15 years old who had a stem cell transplant for Fanconi anemia, so the T cells may come from the graft donor.

At least ten counts were recorded for this clonotype. The rearrangement joins TRBV11-2 to TRBJ2-7; 14 bases agree with TRBD2. Germline V gives CDR1 SGHAT, CDR2 FQNNGV. The CDR3 loop spans 18 amino acids. V was clipped by 5 bases and J by 2 bases; unmatched bases: 11. The CDR3 DNA reads as TGTGCCAGCAGCCGGACTAGCGGGGGGCAAGGAGAGCCCTACGAGCAGTACTTC. This translates into CASSRTSGGQGEPYEQYF.

This clonotype turned up a few times. The chain has TRBV5-6 and TRBJ1-1; D is ambiguous. The CDR3 runs 13 residues. The V gene's germline CDR1 is SGHDT and CDR2 YYEEEE. V was cut by 0 bases and J by 5 bases, with 8 bases left in between. The chain's CDR3 is CASSLEGQTEAFF. Here the CDR3 DNA reads TGTGCCAGCAGCTTGGAAGGCCAGACTGAAGCTTTCTTT.

In this sample, this clonotype turned up a few times. CDR3 sequence reads: CASSLISLVRGRSYEQYF. CDR3 bases: TGTGCCAGCAGTTTAATTTCCCTTGTGCGGGGACGCTCCTACGAGCAGTACTTC. The chain uses TRBV27 and TRBJ2-7; D may be TRBD2 (6 bases). Germline V gene sequence: CDR1 MNHEY, CDR2 SMNVEV (reference sequence). V shed 2 bases and J shed 0 bases, with 20 bases lying between them. The CDR3 runs to 18 residues.

This clonotype was counted at least ten times. The chain employs TRBV7-2 and TRBJ2-1, with TRBD2 matching 8 bases. The V gene's germline CDR1 is SGHTA and CDR2 FQGNSA. This CDR3 has 17 amino acids. With V trimmed by 1 base and J by 6 bases, 11 bases remained unmatched. The CDR3 is CASSLVSGLGGGNEQFF. The DNA for the CDR3 is TGTGCCAGCAGCTTAGTCTCGGGACTAGGGGGAGGCAATGAGCAGTTCTTC.

In its sample, this clonotype was seen many times. The chain employs TRBV12-3 or TRBV12-4 and TRBJ1-4; D is uncertain. This CDR3 spans 14 amino acids. Trimming removed 4 bases from V and 5 bases from J, with 11 bases in between. The DNA for the CDR3 is TGTGCCAGCAGTTCGCGGACCGAGAATGAAAAACTGTTTTTT. As protein: CASSSRTENEKLFF.

This clonotype has a count of ten or more. The chain uses TRBV12-5 and TRBJ2-3; D unclear. This CDR3 is 13 amino acids long. Germline CDR1 is LGHNT and CDR2 is FRNRAP. Deletions cut 5 bases from V and 2 bases from J, with 8 bases between. The CDR3 reads CASGPPYTDTQYF. CDR3 DNA: TGTGCTAGTGGTCCCCCCTACACAGATACGCAGTATTTT.

V gene TRBV28 combines with J gene TRBJ2-1; 13 nucleotides line up with TRBD2. The CDR3 contains 14 residues. The germline gives CDR1 MDHEN, CDR2 SYDVKM. V trimming: 5 bases; J trimming: 6 bases; junction bases outside the gene matches: 1. Here the CDR3 DNA reads TGTGCCAGCAGTACTAGCGGGAGGGCCAATGAGCAGTTCTTC. This translates into CASSTSGRANEQFF.

This clonotype has ten or more counts. The chain uses TRBV28 and TRBJ2-2, with 7 bases lining up with TRBD2. Germline CDR1 MDHEN, CDR2 SYDVKM. This CDR3 region has 13 residues. The V gene end was trimmed by 11 bases and the J gene end by 3 bases; junction bases not matched to a gene: 6. CDR3 sequence (DNA): TGTGCCGCGGTTAGCGGGCACACCGGGGAGCTGTTTTTT. It codes for CAAVSGHTGELFF.

In the case of this clonotype: Being one base from a much bigger clone, this may be a read error. The V gene is TRBV28, the J gene TRBJ1-5; D uncertain. From germline, CDR1 is MDHEN and CDR2 SYDVKM. This CDR3 spans 11 amino acids. V was cut by 5 bases and J by 3 bases, with 2 bases left in between. CDR3 loop: CASSVNQPQHF. CDR3 sequence (DNA): TGTGCCAGCAGTGTCAATCAGCCCCAGCATTTT.